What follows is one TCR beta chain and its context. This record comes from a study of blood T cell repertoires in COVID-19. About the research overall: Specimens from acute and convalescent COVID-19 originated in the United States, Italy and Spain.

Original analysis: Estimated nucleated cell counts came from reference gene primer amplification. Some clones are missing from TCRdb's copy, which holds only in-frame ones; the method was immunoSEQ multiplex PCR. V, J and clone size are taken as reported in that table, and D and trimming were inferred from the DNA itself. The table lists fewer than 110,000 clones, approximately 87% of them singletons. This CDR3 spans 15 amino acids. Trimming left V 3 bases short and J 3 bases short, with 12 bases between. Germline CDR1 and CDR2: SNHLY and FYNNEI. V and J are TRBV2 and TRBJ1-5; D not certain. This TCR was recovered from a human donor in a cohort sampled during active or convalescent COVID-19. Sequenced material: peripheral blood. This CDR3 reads CASSEFAQVNQPQHF. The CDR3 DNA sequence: TGTGCCAGCAGTGAGTTCGCTCAGGTCAATCAGCCCCAGCATTTT.